This record covers a single T cell receptor (beta chain). Germline V gene sequence: CDR1 MNHNS, CDR2 SASEGT. The CDR3 runs to 21 residues. The V end lost 0 bases, the J end lost 1 base, and 28 bases lay between the germline ends. The source of the sample is a study of technical replicates of blood from a handful of donors. Some clones are missing from TCRdb's copy, which holds only in-frame ones; the method was immunoSEQ multiplex PCR. The sample has some 99,000 clones; around 95% are singletons. V and J are TRBV6-1 and TRBJ2-7; a possible D gene is TRBD2 (5 bases). The TCR sequence derives from a human donor in good health. The sequencing input was T cells isolated from PBMCs. The DNA of the CDR3 is TGTGCCAGCAGTGAAGCTGTCGGTATCGGTGTTCTAGCAATGGAATCCTACGAGCAGTACTTC. This encodes CASSEAVGIGVLAMESYEQYF.